A selection of T cell receptor beta chains follows, all from one sample in a study of cytomegalovirus exposure and HLA in healthy donors. The method was immunoSEQ multiplex PCR; TCRdb's version includes in-frame clones alone and lacks a portion of them. The sample yields 150,000 to 200,000 clones, about 70% seen once. Sequenced sample: PBMCs. These receptor sequences come from a woman aged 25 to 45 in good health and CMV-seronegative. Each CDR3 is given with its conserved first and last residue. The D gene is left open where the match is weak. Only part of the rows carry a size: once, few, many, or a class if the clone is expanded.

few	TRBV4-3	TRBD2	TRBJ2-1	CASSPAGLAGGGQFF	TGCGCCAGCAGCCCGGCGGGACTAGCGGGTGGAGGGCAGTTCTTC
once	TRBV7-9	.	TRBJ2-1	CASSAAGRRSIEQFF	TGTGCCAGCAGCGCCGCGGGACGGAGGAGTATTGAGCAGTTCTTC
.	TRBV5-1	.	TRBJ2-5	CASSLAGEQYF	TGCGCCAGCAGCTTGGCGGGAGAGCAGTACTTC
.	TRBV29-1	TRBD1	TRBJ1-2	CSAGDRAYTF	TGCAGCGCCGGAGACAGGGCCTACACCTTC
.	TRBV10-3	TRBD1	TRBJ2-7	CAISEAGQGPYEQYF	TGTGCCATCAGTGAAGCGGGACAGGGACCCTACGAGCAGTACTTC
.	TRBV7-9	.	TRBJ1-1	CASSAYRPENTEAFF	TGTGCCAGCAGCGCCTACAGGCCGGAGAACACTGAAGCTTTCTTT
.	TRBV4-1	.	TRBJ2-2	CASSQELDYDLTRELFF	TGCGCCAGCAGCCAAGAATTGGACTACGACTTAACGAGGGAGCTGTTTTTT
.	TRBV4-1	.	TRBJ1-2	CASSQDPTGEDGYTF	TGCGCCAGCAGCCAAGATCCAACGGGGGAGGATGGCTACACCTTC
.	TRBV9	TRBD2	TRBJ2-2	CASSVLIMGGGENTGELFF	TGTGCCAGCAGCGTATTGATTATGGGGGGAGGGGAAAACACCGGGGAGCTGTTTTTT
.	TRBV9	.	TRBJ2-5	CASGAGWLETQYF	TGTGCCAGCGGGGCGGGGTGGTTGGAGACCCAGTACTTC
.	TRBV5-4	.	TRBJ1-3	CASSLQYSGNTIYF	TGTGCCAGCAGCTTGCAGTACTCTGGAAACACCATATATTTT
.	TRBV28	TRBD2	TRBJ2-3	CASSLPSGTDTQYF	TGTGCCAGCAGTTTACCTAGCGGTACAGATACGCAGTATTTT
.	TRBV6-6	.	TRBJ1-2	CASSPTGKYYGYTF	TGTGCCAGCAGCCCCACAGGGAAATACTATGGCTACACCTTC
.	TRBV5-6	TRBD2	TRBJ2-1	CASSASSGGGNNEQFF	TGTGCCAGCAGCGCGTCTAGTGGCGGGGGAAACAATGAGCAGTTCTTC
.	TRBV5-1	.	TRBJ1-2	CASSLWGANYGYTF	TGCGCCAGCAGCTTGTGGGGGGCTAACTATGGCTACACCTTC
.	TRBV19	TRBD1	TRBJ1-4	CASSIKQQGLMNEKLFF	TGTGCCAGTAGTATAAAACAACAGGGGCTAATGAATGAAAAACTGTTTTTT
.	TRBV5-4	.	TRBJ2-5	CASSSIGDLVYF	TGTGCCAGCAGCTCCATAGGGGACTTAGTGTACTTC
.	TRBV6-6	TRBD1	TRBJ2-5	CASTIRTGQETQYF	TGTGCCAGCACCATTCGGACAGGGCAAGAGACCCAGTACTTC
.	TRBV27	TRBD1	TRBJ1-2	CASSFLTGTNYGYTF	TGTGCCAGCAGTTTCCTGACAGGGACCAACTATGGCTACACCTTC
.	TRBV29-1	.	TRBJ1-1	CSAKVQGIATEAFF	TGCAGCGCCAAAGTTCAGGGTATAGCCACTGAAGCTTTCTTT
.	TRBV27	TRBD2	TRBJ2-3	CASSFALAGGDSTDTQYF	TGTGCCAGCAGTTTTGCTCTAGCGGGGGGGGATAGCACAGATACGCAGTATTTT
.	TRBV28	.	TRBJ2-2	CASRRTNTGELFF	TGTGCCAGCAGGCGGACTAACACCGGGGAGCTGTTTTTT
.	TRBV5-5	.	TRBJ1-5	CASSPRGSPNQPQHF	TGTGCCAGCAGCCCACGGGGGAGCCCCAATCAGCCCCAGCATTTT
few	TRBV2	TRBD2	TRBJ2-7	CASSLLKTRGLAGYEQYF	TGTGCCAGCAGCCTATTAAAGACCAGAGGGCTAGCGGGGTACGAGCAGTACTTC
.	TRBV4-3	.	TRBJ2-7	CASSQGTPSATYEQYF	TGCGCCAGCAGCCAAGGAACGCCTAGCGCTACCTACGAGCAGTACTTC